Included here is one TCR beta chain sequence, with context. This sample was included in a study of blood T cell repertoires in COVID-19. The overall study: There were acute and convalescent COVID-19 samples, and they came from the United States, Italy and Spain. From T cells, B-cell-depleted T cells, or PBMCs came the material, which was cDNA or gDNA.

This CDR3 comprises 18 residues. The germline gives CDR1 SGHRS, CDR2 YFSETQ. V was pared by 1 base and J by 4 bases, with 9 bases of the junction left unmatched. In the original analysis: From reference gene primer amplification, estimates of nucleated cell counts were derived. TCRdb keeps only in-frame clones here, not all; method: immunoSEQ multiplex PCR. The V and J calls and clone size come from that table; D and trimming were worked out from the DNA. The table lists hundreds of thousands of clones, around four fifths of them singletons. The chain carries TRBV5-1 and TRBJ2-5; the match to TRBD2 covers 14 bases. The sequence came from a woman of 80 years or more with active or convalescent COVID-19. Sequencing was carried out using peripheral blood. The CDR3 DNA reads TGCGCCAGCAGCTTGCGACTAGCGGGGGGGTCAGAGGTAGAGACCCAGTACTTC. Its protein product is CASSLRLAGGSEVETQYF.